This section outlines one T cell receptor (beta chain) sequence together with its context. This entry belongs to a study of T-cell memory formation after mild COVID-19. Germline CDR1 SQVTM, CDR2 ANQGSEA. V lost 1 base and J lost 0, with 17 bases in between. The CDR3 contains 17 residues. TCRdb used MiXCR to reprocess the 5' RACE reads, holding one entry per CDR3 protein. Among about 140,000 distinct CDR3 sequences listed, approximately 26% were seen once. The rearrangement links TRBV29-1 to TRBJ2-3, with D possibly being TRBD1 (6 bases). The receptor was isolated from an adult woman who had mild COVID-19 (a few samples of this study predate the infection). Cell type and time point are not known. Sequencing was carried out using PBMCs or a T cell subset sorted from them (not recorded which). The CDR3 DNA is TGCAGCGTTGAAGGACCCGAGGGGGAGCCTAGCACAGATACGCAGTATTTT. Encoded protein: CSVEGPEGEPSTDTQYF.